These 21 T cell receptor beta chains were sequenced from one sample in a study of beta chain features in type 1 diabetes. cDNA synthesis used the whole RNA isolate, giving expressed TCRB sequences. TCRdb keeps only in-frame clones here, not all; method: immunoSEQ multiplex PCR. The data hold 130,000 to 150,000 clones, with about 10% observed a single time. Sequenced: naive CD4+ T cells from blood. The receptors come from a young man in good health.

CDR3 nucleotide sequence: TGTGCCAGCAGTACCAGGGAGACCCAGTACTTC. Translating it yields CASSTRETQYF. V gene TRBV6-5 combines with J gene TRBJ2-5, with no clear D. V gave up 5 bases and J gave up 5 bases, with 6 bases separating them. Germline CDR1 reads MNHEY; CDR2 reads SVGAGI. The CDR3 sequence is 11 residues long.

This chain uses TRBV18 with TRBJ2-3, with D possibly being TRBD2 (6 bases). The germline V gene has CDR1 KGHSH and CDR2 LQKENI. This CDR3 has 15 amino acids. Trimming cost V 3 bases and J 2 bases, with 12 bases left between them. The CDR3: CASSPSGLLTDTQYF. The CDR3 DNA follows: TGTGCCAGCTCACCTTCGGGACTCCTCACAGATACGCAGTATTTT.

This clone was observed once. V and J are TRBV6-1 and TRBJ2-7; TRBD1 matches at 7 bases. This CDR3 comprises 14 residues. V shed 5 bases, J shed 2 bases, and the junction held 6 bases outside the gene matches. Germline assignment: CDR1 MNHNS and CDR2 SASEGT. The CDR3 region has the DNA TGTGCCAGCAGTTTAACACAGGGGCCCTACGAGCAGTACTTC. It encodes CASSLTQGPYEQYF.

This rearrangement joins TRBV30 to TRBJ1-5; possibly TRBD1 for D (5 bases). The ends were cut back, 5 bases at V and 9 bases at J, with 17 bases in the middle. This CDR3 is built from 13 residues. CDR1 is GTSNPN, CDR2 SVGIG, per germline (reference sequence). Here the CDR3 reads CAWGSGGGSPQHF. CDR3 sequence (DNA): TGTGCCTGGGGGAGTGGCGGGGGGTCGCCCCAGCATTTT. Variable domain in full (rest from reference TRBV30 and TRBJ1-5): SQTIHQWPATLVQPVGSPLSLECTVEGTSNPNLYWYRQAAGRGLQLLFYSVGIGQISSEVPQNLSASRPQDRQFILSSKKLLLSDSGFYLCAWGSGGGSPQHFGDGTRLSIL.

Details on this clone: A much larger clone sits a single nucleotide away, making a read error possible. This chain connects TRBV6-5 to TRBJ2-7; D unclear. Trimming removed 6 bases from V and 3 bases from J, with 6 bases in between. Germline CDR1 MNHEY, CDR2 SVGAGI. This CDR3 spans 11 amino acids. In DNA form, the CDR3 reads TGTGCCAGCAGGGGCAACTACGAGCAGTACTTC. As protein: CASRGNYEQYF.

This clone was counted only a few times. CDR3 DNA sequence: TGTGCCAGTAGTTCGACACGACCAGTCCGCACCGGGGAGCTGTTTTTT. Protein: CASSSTRPVRTGELFF. This chain links TRBV19 with TRBJ2-2; D uncertain. In germline, CDR1 is LNHDA, CDR2 SQIVND (reference sequence). Trimming shortened V by 5 bases and J by 4 bases, and 17 bases separated the two germline ends. The CDR3 has 16 amino acids.

This clone has a handful of counts. The V gene is TRBV4-3, the J gene TRBJ1-6; the D gene is possibly TRBD1 (6 bases). The CDR3 length is 21 residues. Trimming shortened V by 0 bases and J by 0 bases, and 21 bases separated the two germline ends. Germline loops: CDR1 LGHNA, CDR2 YSLEER. CDR3 residues: CASSQEGSGTPKSSYNSPLHF. CDR3 nucleotides: TGCGCCAGCAGCCAAGAAGGCTCCGGGACACCTAAGAGCTCCTATAATTCACCCCTCCACTTT.

The V and J genes are TRBV28 and TRBJ2-5; 9 bases line up with TRBD1. The CDR3 spans 14 residues. Germline assignment: CDR1 MDHEN and CDR2 SYDVKM. Trimming cost V 5 bases and J 5 bases; bases outside gene matches: 6. The CDR3 reads CASSVQGAAETQYF. The CDR3 bases are TGTGCCAGCAGTGTACAGGGGGCAGCTGAGACCCAGTACTTC.

CDR3 bases: TGTGCCAGTAGTATACAGGGATCTGCCTCCTACAATGAGCAGTTCTTC. This translates into CASSIQGSASYNEQFF. The V and J genes are TRBV19 and TRBJ2-1, with D tentatively TRBD1 (5 bases). The V end lost 2 bases, the J end lost 0 bases, and 11 bases lay between the germline ends. This CDR3 region has 16 residues. Per germline, CDR1 LNHDA and CDR2 SQIVND (reference sequence). The full variable domain, with the rest looked up from reference TRBV19 and TRBJ2-1, is DGGITQSPKYLFRKEGQNVTLSCEQNLNHDAMYWYRQDPGQGLRLIYYSQIVNDFQKGDIAEGYSVSREKKESFPLTVTSAQKNPTAFYLCASSIQGSASYNEQFFGPGTRLTVL.

This clone was seen a handful of times. The V gene is TRBV25-1, the J gene TRBJ1-2, with D unclear. Germline-derived CDR1 and CDR2 are MGHDK and SYGVNS. CDR3 size: 13 residues. The V end lost 2 bases, the J end lost 7 bases, and 11 bases lay between the germline ends. The DNA for the CDR3 is TGTGCCAGCAGTGAAGATCAGATAACTGGCTACACCTTC. Translated, it gives CASSEDQITGYTF.

J is TRBJ1-4 and V is TRBV4-3; maybe TRBD1 (6 bases). The CDR3 runs to 18 residues. Germline lookup yields CDR1 LGHNA and CDR2 YSLEER. V was pared by 2 bases and J by 8 bases, with 24 bases between. Written as DNA, the CDR3 is TGCGCCAGCAGCCAATGGGCAGGGGATTTGTCAGTAAGGGAAAAACTGTTTTTT. The encoded protein is CASSQWAGDLSVREKLFF.

The V gene is TRBV2, the J gene TRBJ1-2; 12 bases are a match to TRBD1. This CDR3 is built from 13 residues. V shed 8 bases and J 5 bases; nucleotides not matched to a gene: 3. Germline lookup yields CDR1 SNHLY and CDR2 FYNNEI. The CDR3 here is CASGGQGAYGYTF. Here the CDR3 DNA reads TGTGCCAGCGGGGGACAGGGGGCGTATGGCTACACCTTC.

The table lists this clone with a few counts. The CDR3 reads CASSQDRGQANTEAFF. In DNA, the CDR3 is TGTGCCAGCAGCCAAGATCGTGGGCAGGCGAACACTGAAGCTTTCTTT. V usage is TRBV14 and J usage is TRBJ1-1; D ambiguous. The CDR3 is 16 amino acids. Germline lookup yields CDR1 SGHDN and CDR2 FVKESK. The ends were cut back, 0 bases at V and 1 base at J, with 12 bases in the middle.

This clone came up a few times. The rearrangement links TRBV27 to TRBJ1-5; D remains ambiguous. Trimming removed 6 bases from V and 4 bases from J, with 10 bases in between. Germline CDR1 reads MNHEY; CDR2 reads SMNVEV (reference sequence). The CDR3 is 13 amino acids. The CDR3, as DNA: TGTGCCAGCAGGATGACTTGGAATCAGCCCCAGCATTTT. Encoded protein: CASRMTWNQPQHF.

The V call is TRBV27, the J call TRBJ1-2, with D possibly matching TRBD1 (6 bases). This CDR3 spans 14 amino acids. Germline CDR1 is MNHEY and CDR2 is SMNVEV (reference sequence). Trimming pared 4 bases from V and 4 bases from J, leaving 13 bases between. CDR3 bases: TGTGCCAGCAGTTCGGTCAGGGGACCCTATGGCTACACCTTC. Translating gives CASSSVRGPYGYTF.

In this sample, this clone turned up a few times. The rearrangement links TRBV28 to TRBJ1-6, with a weak D call TRBD1 (6 bases). The CDR3 is 15 amino acids. V lost 7 bases and J 4 bases, leaving 14 bases between the germline ends. The germline CDR1 and CDR2 sequences are MDHEN and SYDVKM. Here the CDR3 reads CASNSGDSYNSPLHF. Written as DNA, the CDR3 is TGTGCCAGCAATTCAGGGGATTCTTATAATTCACCCCTCCACTTT.

V gene TRBV28 combines with J gene TRBJ2-3; TRBD2 matches 10 bases. After removal of 6 bases from V and 2 bases from J, the junction contained 2 bases not matched to a gene. The CDR3 sequence is 14 residues long. Germline CDR1 MDHEN, CDR2 SYDVKM. The CDR3 loop is CASRSGGDTDTQYF. CDR3 sequence (DNA): TGTGCCAGCAGGAGCGGGGGGGACACAGATACGCAGTATTTT.

To note about this clone: One end of the junction varies from germline; a read error may be responsible. V gene TRBV4-3 combines with J gene TRBJ1-5; 10 nucleotides align to TRBD1. CDR1 and CDR2 from the germline V gene are LGHNA and YSLEER. This CDR3 is built from 16 residues. The CDR3 sequence: CASSQDMTGGKQPQHF. The CDR3 DNA is TGCGCCAGCAGCCAAGATATGACAGGGGGCAAACAGCCCCAGCATTTT.

The chain is built from TRBV11-2 and TRBJ2-1; D is uncertain. V was pared by 0 bases and J by 7 bases, with 4 bases between. Per germline, CDR1 SGHAT and CDR2 FQNNGV. The CDR3 totals 12 residues. The CDR3 spells CASSLDQNEQFF. The CDR3, as DNA: TGTGCCAGCAGCTTAGATCAGAATGAGCAGTTCTTC.

The chain links TRBV4-3 to TRBJ2-2, with 7 bases matching TRBD1. Looked up from germline, CDR1 is LGHNA and CDR2 is YSLEER. CDR3 length equals 16 residues. The V gene end was trimmed by 1 base and the J gene end by 1 base; junction bases not matched to a gene: 3. CDR3 residues: CASSQAHRGNTGELFF. The CDR3 DNA is TGCGCCAGCAGCCAAGCTCACAGGGGGAACACCGGGGAGCTGTTTTTT.

The sample holds a few counts of this clone. The CDR3 DNA reads TGTGCCAGTACCCTCACTAGCGGGGGGTTCCTAGGGGGGTACAATGAGCAGTTCTTC. This sequence encodes CASTLTSGGFLGGYNEQFF. The chain has TRBV19 and TRBJ2-1, with 12 bases that match TRBD2. The CDR3 spans 19 residues. Unmatched junction bases numbered 17, after V lost 7 bases and J lost 4 bases. Germline assignment: CDR1 LNHDA and CDR2 SQIVND (reference sequence).